A selection of T cell receptor beta chains follows, all from one sample in a study of shared clonotypes between healthy human individuals. The method was immunoSEQ multiplex PCR; TCRdb's version includes in-frame clones alone and lacks a portion of them. The sample holds approximately 500,000 clones, roughly 78% seen once. Input material: PBMCs. The receptors were gathered from a woman in her thirties or forties in good health. Some clones in this sample may be carry-over from other donors' samples. The CDR3 runs from the conserved cysteine through the conserved F or W. The D gene is left open where the match is weak. Clone sizes are given selectively: once, few, many, or a class where the clone is expanded.

J: TRBJ2-7
V: TRBV27
size: once
D: TRBD1
DNA: TGTGCCAGCAGTAACCGGACAGGGGCCTTCAATACCTACGAGCAGTACTTC
CDR3: CASSNRTGAFNTYEQYF

J: TRBJ2-2
V: TRBV11-2
size: .
D: .
DNA: TGTGCCAGCAGCTCCCTAGGGGGGCTGAACACCGGGGAGCTGTTTTTT
CDR3: CASSSLGGLNTGELFF

J: TRBJ1-1
V: TRBV19
size: .
D: .
DNA: TGTGCCAGTAGTGCCTTAGGGGTAGACACTGAAGCTTTCTTT
CDR3: CASSALGVDTEAFF

J: TRBJ2-1
V: TRBV6-4
size: few
D: .
DNA: TGTGCCAGCAGTGTTGGAGGGAGCTCCTACAATGAGCAGTTCTTC
CDR3: CASSVGGSSYNEQFF

J: TRBJ1-4
V: TRBV28
size: once
D: .
DNA: TGTGCCAGCAATCAGGACAGAACTAATGAAAAACTGTTTTTT
CDR3: CASNQDRTNEKLFF

J: TRBJ2-1
V: TRBV7-2
size: .
D: TRBD2
DNA: TGTGCCAGCAGCTACCAGCGGGGGGAACCACATGAGCAGTTCTTC
CDR3: CASSYQRGEPHEQFF

J: TRBJ2-2
V: TRBV19
size: many
D: .
DNA: TGTGCCAGTAGACCCGGGGGAAACACCGGGGAGCTGTTTTTT
CDR3: CASRPGGNTGELFF

J: TRBJ2-2
V: TRBV5-1
size: .
D: .
DNA: TGCGCCAGCAGCTTGTTACAGGGTGGCACCGGGGAGCTGTTTTTT
CDR3: CASSLLQGGTGELFF

J: TRBJ1-5
V: TRBV27
size: .
D: .
DNA: TGTGCCAGCAGTCCACAACAGGGACTCCCTAATCAGCCCCAGCATTTT
CDR3: CASSPQQGLPNQPQHF

J: TRBJ2-7
V: TRBV10-3
size: .
D: .
DNA: TGTGCCATCAGTGAGTTTGGCGAGCAGTACTTC
CDR3: CAISEFGEQYF

J: TRBJ1-2
V: TRBV11-2
size: .
D: .
DNA: TGTGCCAGCAGCCCTATGTGGCAGGGGAGCGGCTACACCTTC
CDR3: CASSPMWQGSGYTF

J: TRBJ2-7
V: TRBV30
size: medium-sized
D: .
DNA: TGTGCCTCGCCGGGACCGTCCATCTACGAGCAGTACTTC
CDR3: CASPGPSIYEQYF

J: TRBJ2-2
V: TRBV5-1
size: many
D: .
DNA: TGCGCCAGCAGCTTGGGTTTCGCGGGCGGGGAGCTGTTTTTT
CDR3: CASSLGFAGGELFF

J: TRBJ2-4
V: TRBV11-2
size: .
D: TRBD1
DNA: TGTGCCAGCAGCTTAGGGCGAGGACAGGAGAAAGCCAAAAACATTCAGTACTTC
CDR3: CASSLGRGQEKAKNIQYF

J: TRBJ2-5
V: TRBV11-2
size: .
D: TRBD2
DNA: TGTGCCAGCAGCCGAGGACAGACTAGCGGCTACCAAGAGACCCAGTACTTC
CDR3: CASSRGQTSGYQETQYF

J: TRBJ2-1
V: TRBV10-1
size: .
D: TRBD2
DNA: TGCGCCACCTCTAGCGGGCGGTACAATGAGCAGTTCTTC
CDR3: CATSSGRYNEQFF

J: TRBJ2-1
V: TRBV5-1
size: .
D: TRBD2
DNA: TGCGCCAGCAGCTTACTAGCGGGAGTAAATGAGCAGTTCTTC
CDR3: CASSLLAGVNEQFF

J: TRBJ1-1
V: TRBV4-2
size: .
D: .
DNA: TGTGCCAGCAGCCAACCGACGACAGAGATGGCTGAAGCTTTCTTT
CDR3: CASSQPTTEMAEAFF

J: TRBJ2-5
V: TRBV25-1
size: .
D: TRBD1
DNA: TGTGCCACCTCGGGGACAGTTGCGGAGACCCAGTACTTC
CDR3: CATSGTVAETQYF

J: TRBJ2-7
V: TRBV6-6
size: .
D: .
DNA: TGTGCCAGCAGTTACTCCCCCACAGCCTCCTACGAGCAGTACTTC
CDR3: CASSYSPTASYEQYF

J: TRBJ2-1
V: TRBV7-3
size: once
D: TRBD2
DNA: TGTGCCAGCAGCTTAATGGTAACTAGCGGGGAGCAGTTCTTC
CDR3: CASSLMVTSGEQFF

J: TRBJ2-7
V: TRBV7-2
size: .
D: TRBD2
DNA: TGTGCCAGCAGCACGACTAGCGGGAGCTACGAGCAGTACTTC
CDR3: CASSTTSGSYEQYF

J: TRBJ2-7
V: TRBV29-1
size: .
D: .
DNA: TGCAGCGTTGAAGGCGGAGGACAGTTTGGAGGCGAGCAGTACTTC
CDR3: CSVEGGGQFGGEQYF